Listed below are T cell receptor beta chains from one sample, sequenced in a study of control samples from healthy donors and cancer patients. Sequencing was performed with immunoSEQ multiplex PCR; in TCRdb, only in-frame clones are kept and a portion is missing. Of about 130,000 clones listed, approximately 89% were seen once; the top ten hold 8.5% to 10%. The sample consisted of blood. These receptors were taken from a man between 18 and 35 years old in good health. The CDR3 runs from the conserved cysteine through the conserved F or W. Fields, in order: V gene, J gene, clone size, D gene, CDR3 protein, CDR3 DNA. D genes are given only for firm matches. Some rows have no size entry. The others give once, few or many, or a class for an expanded clone.

>TRBV10-2|TRBJ1-1|-|TRBD1
CASTGDGHGTGEAFF
TGCGCCAGCACCGGAGATGGACACGGGACAGGTGAAGCTTTCTTT
>TRBV19|TRBJ1-4|-|-
CASSPQGSEKLFF
TGTGCCAGTAGTCCACAGGGAAGTGAAAAACTGTTTTTT
>TRBV19|TRBJ1-1|few|-
CASSGNTEAFF
TGTGCCAGTAGCGGGAACACTGAAGCTTTCTTT
>TRBV2|TRBJ1-6|-|TRBD1
CASSRTGDSPLHF
TGTGCCAGCAGTCGAACAGGGGATTCACCCCTCCACTTT
>TRBV12-5|TRBJ1-5|-|TRBD1
CASGLSRDRGQPQHF
TGTGCTAGTGGTCTCTCAAGGGACAGGGGACAGCCCCAGCATTTT
>TRBV5-5|TRBJ2-1|-|TRBD1
CASSTPGQGNEQFF
TGTGCCAGCAGCACCCCGGGACAGGGAAATGAGCAGTTCTTC
>TRBV27|TRBJ2-7|-|-
CASRRTAFEQYF
TGTGCCAGCAGGAGGACCGCTTTCGAGCAGTACTTC
>TRBV7-9|TRBJ1-3|-|-
CASSPKGGPTSGNTIYF
TGTGCCAGCAGCCCGAAGGGGGGACCGACCTCTGGAAACACCATATATTTT
>TRBV3-1/TRBV3-2|TRBJ2-5|-|-
CASSQGGLAGETQYF
TGTGCCAGCAGCCAGGGGGGCCTGGCCGGAGAGACCCAGTACTTC
>TRBV5-1|TRBJ2-1|once|TRBD2
CASSLELAGGDEQFF
TGCGCCAGCAGCTTGGAACTAGCGGGGGGGGATGAGCAGTTCTTC
>TRBV6-5|TRBJ2-5|-|TRBD2
CASSVGLSQETQYF
TGTGCCAGCTCAGTGGGACTATCCCAAGAGACCCAGTACTTC
>TRBV6-5|TRBJ1-1|-|TRBD1
CASKRQGRVGTEAFF
TGTGCCAGCAAAAGACAGGGTCGGGTTGGCACTGAAGCTTTCTTT
>TRBV28|TRBJ1-6|-|-
CASSLADEYSPLHF
TGTGCCAGCAGTTTAGCAGACGAGTATTCACCCCTCCACTTT
>TRBV18|TRBJ1-2|-|-
CASSPRAPNYGYTF
TGTGCCAGCTCACCTCGCGCCCCTAACTATGGCTACACCTTC
>TRBV5-1|TRBJ2-7|-|TRBD2
CASSLSTSGSSYEQYF
TGCGCCAGCAGCTTGAGTACTAGCGGAAGCTCCTACGAGCAGTACTTC
>TRBV9|TRBJ1-6|-|-
CASSVVGDMNSPLHF
TGTGCCAGCAGCGTAGTTGGGGATATGAATTCACCCCTCCACTTT
>TRBV18|TRBJ2-5|-|-
CASSLRQRGETQYF
TGTGCCAGCTCACTCCGCCAGAGGGGGGAGACCCAGTACTTC
>TRBV27|TRBJ1-4|-|TRBD1
CASSSWTGNEKLFF
TGTGCCAGCAGTTCATGGACAGGGAATGAAAAACTGTTTTTT
>TRBV5-6|TRBJ1-1|-|-
CASSLGGNTEAFF
TGTGCCAGCAGCTTGGGTGGGAACACTGAAGCTTTCTTT
>TRBV4-2|TRBJ2-1|-|-
CASSQGQVPANEQFF
TGTGCCAGCAGCCAAGGACAGGTCCCCGCCAATGAGCAGTTCTTC
>TRBV5-1|TRBJ1-4|-|-
CASSLWTSSEKLFF
TGCGCCAGCAGCTTGTGGACCTCTTCTGAAAAACTGTTTTTT
>TRBV3-1/TRBV3-2|TRBJ2-7|-|TRBD1
CASSHPGQEPYEQYF
TGTGCCAGCAGCCACCCGGGACAGGAGCCTTACGAGCAGTACTTC
>TRBV3-1/TRBV3-2|TRBJ2-5|-|TRBD2
CASRGTSGGETQYF
TGTGCCAGCAGGGGGACTAGCGGGGGGGAGACCCAGTACTTC
>TRBV3-1/TRBV3-2|TRBJ2-1|-|-
CASSWTTYNEQFF
TGTGCCAGCAGCTGGACTACTTACAATGAGCAGTTCTTC
>TRBV3-1/TRBV3-2|TRBJ1-1|-|-
CASSPGQGYTEAFF
TGTGCCAGCAGCCCAGGCCAGGGGTACACTGAAGCTTTCTTT
>TRBV5-5|TRBJ2-5|-|-
CASSSTDRDETQYF
TGTGCCAGCAGCTCCACGGACAGAGACGAGACCCAGTACTTC
>TRBV5-1|TRBJ1-1|-|TRBD1
CASSLQYMGQGAEAFF
TGCGCCAGCAGCCTCCAATATATGGGACAGGGAGCTGAAGCTTTCTTT
>TRBV5-1|TRBJ2-2|-|-
CASSFGLGVNTGELFF
TGCGCCAGCAGCTTTGGTTTGGGAGTGAACACCGGGGAGCTGTTTTTT
>TRBV29-1|TRBJ1-6|-|TRBD1
CSARTGANNSPLHF
TGCAGCGCCCGGACAGGGGCCAATAATTCACCCCTCCACTTT
>TRBV30|TRBJ1-1|-|-
CAWSVFGNTEAFF
TGTGCCTGGAGTGTATTTGGGAACACTGAAGCTTTCTTT
>TRBV6-5|TRBJ2-7|-|-
CASSYTTGAEQYF
TGTGCCAGCAGTTACACGACAGGCGCCGAGCAGTACTTC
>TRBV5-1|TRBJ2-3|-|-
CASSLSRDTQYF
TGCGCCAGCAGCTTGTCCCGGGATACGCAGTATTTT
>TRBV5-4|TRBJ2-5|-|TRBD1
CASSSGQGLSRLETQYF
TGTGCCAGCAGCTCGGGACAGGGTTTGTCTCGGTTGGAGACCCAGTACTTC
>TRBV9|TRBJ1-6|-|-
CASSEGGIRSPLHF
TGTGCCAGCAGCGAAGGGGGGATCCGGTCACCCCTCCACTTT
>TRBV10-3|TRBJ2-1|-|TRBD1
CAISETLTGVTYNEQFF
TGTGCCATCAGTGAGACCCTAACAGGGGTTACCTACAATGAGCAGTTCTTC
>TRBV29-1|TRBJ1-4|-|-
CSVDRGYNEKLFF
TGCAGCGTTGACCGGGGTTATAATGAAAAACTGTTTTTT
>TRBV19|TRBJ1-1|few|-
CASSRTALNTEAFF
TGTGCCAGTAGCCGGACAGCTCTGAACACTGAAGCTTTCTTT
>TRBV7-6|TRBJ1-1|-|-
CASSSTGTRNTEAFF
TGTGCCAGCAGCTCTACCGGGACACGGAACACTGAAGCTTTCTTT
>TRBV13|TRBJ2-7|-|-
CASSLGGSYEQYF
TGTGCCAGCAGCTTAGGAGGCTCCTACGAGCAGTACTTC
>TRBV27|TRBJ2-3|-|-
CASSLQVSDTQYF
TGTGCCAGCAGTTTACAGGTCTCAGATACGCAGTATTTT
>TRBV2|TRBJ1-1|-|-
CASTAVRVTFF
TGTGCCAGCACCGCGGTTAGGGTAACTTTCTTT
>TRBV10-3|TRBJ2-7|-|-
CAISGGEGTINEQYF
TGTGCCATCAGTGGAGGGGAAGGGACCATCAACGAGCAGTACTTC
>TRBV7-3|TRBJ1-6|-|-
CASSFGRSGSPLHF
TGTGCCAGCAGCTTCGGACGGTCGGGATCACCCCTCCACTTT
>TRBV6-6|TRBJ2-2|-|-
CASSYLGRSNTGELFF
TGTGCCAGCAGTTACCTCGGGCGGTCCAACACCGGGGAGCTGTTTTTT
>TRBV11-1|TRBJ1-6|-|-
CASSNRDKNSPLHF
TGTGCCAGCAGCAACCGGGACAAAAATTCACCCCTCCACTTT
>TRBV6-6|TRBJ1-5|-|TRBD1
CASRTGQRMSNQPQHF
TGTGCCAGCAGGACGGGACAGCGGATGAGCAATCAGCCCCAGCATTTT
>TRBV27|TRBJ1-5|-|TRBD1
CASSRQGAQGQPQHF
TGTGCCAGCAGTCGACAGGGGGCGCAGGGTCAGCCCCAGCATTTT
>TRBV28|TRBJ1-2|-|TRBD1
CASSVSTGASYGYTF
TGTGCCAGCAGTGTTTCCACAGGGGCTTCCTATGGCTACACCTTC
>TRBV10-1|TRBJ2-7|few|-
CASSEGAYEQYF
TGCGCCAGCAGTGAGGGAGCCTACGAGCAGTACTTC
>TRBV10-1|TRBJ2-2|-|-
CASSEGGRAGGELFF
TGCGCCAGCAGTGAAGGCGGCAGGGCTGGGGGGGAGCTGTTTTTT
>TRBV5-1|TRBJ1-1|-|TRBD1
CASSFLTRGHGNTEAFF
TGCGCCAGCAGCTTTTTAACGAGGGGGCACGGGAACACTGAAGCTTTCTTT
>TRBV3-1/TRBV3-2|TRBJ1-4|-|-
CASSFQAANEKLFF
TGTGCCAGCAGTTTCCAGGCAGCTAATGAAAAACTGTTTTTT
>TRBV24-1|TRBJ2-3|-|TRBD2
CATSDPGGATDTQYF
TGTGCCACCAGTGACCCCGGGGGGGCCACAGATACGCAGTATTTT